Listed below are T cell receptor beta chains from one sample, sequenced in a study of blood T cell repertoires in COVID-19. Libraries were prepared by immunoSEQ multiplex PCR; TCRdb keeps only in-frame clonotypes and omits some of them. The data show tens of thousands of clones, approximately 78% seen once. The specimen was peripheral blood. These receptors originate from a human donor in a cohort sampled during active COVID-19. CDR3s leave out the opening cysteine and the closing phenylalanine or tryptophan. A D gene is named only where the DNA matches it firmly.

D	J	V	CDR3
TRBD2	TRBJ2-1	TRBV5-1	ASSLEGSGGMYNEQF
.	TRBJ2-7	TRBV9	ASSAGAHLDEQY
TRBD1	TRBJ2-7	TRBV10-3	ATGTGRAPYEQY
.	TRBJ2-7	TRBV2	ASSEGGTATGEQY
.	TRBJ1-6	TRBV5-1	ASSLDSNSPLH
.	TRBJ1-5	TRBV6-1	ASSEYSHLSNQPQH
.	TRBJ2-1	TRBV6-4	ASSDRTDGEQF
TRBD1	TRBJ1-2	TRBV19	ASIGGGYGYT
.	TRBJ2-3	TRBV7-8	ASSFPSLTGTDTQY
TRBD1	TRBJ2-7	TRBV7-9	ASSLVTGEHEQY
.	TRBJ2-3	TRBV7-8	ASSPLGMGGLTDTQY
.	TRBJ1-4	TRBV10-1	ASSEGSGRRKLF
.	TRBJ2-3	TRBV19	ASSQGGLDTQY
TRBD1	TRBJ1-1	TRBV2	ASSEQGASSLNTEAF
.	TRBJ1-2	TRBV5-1	ASSLEGRNGYT
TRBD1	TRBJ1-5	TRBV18	ASSLDRVRNQPQH
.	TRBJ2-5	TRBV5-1	ASSLLGGAGETQY
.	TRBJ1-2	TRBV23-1	ASSQYRAGEEYGYT
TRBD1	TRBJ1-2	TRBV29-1	SVEPTGKPYT
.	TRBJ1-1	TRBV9	ASSVLSTSLNTEAF
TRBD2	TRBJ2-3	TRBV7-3	ASSLGTTSGGAGALTDTQY
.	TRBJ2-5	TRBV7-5	ARRFGRLAGGQGETQY
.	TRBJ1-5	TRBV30	AWSAGVFNQPQH
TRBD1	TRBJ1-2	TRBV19	ASSMRGLGYGYT
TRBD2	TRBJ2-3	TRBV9	ASSVVAGADTQY
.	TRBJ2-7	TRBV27	ASSLSPPARGSYEQY
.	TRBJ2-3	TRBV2	ASREFGGTDTQY
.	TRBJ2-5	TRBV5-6	ASSLRFREGGETQY
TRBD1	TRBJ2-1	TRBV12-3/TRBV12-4	ASEQGVGNEQF
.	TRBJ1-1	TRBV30	AWSVPDRLTEAF
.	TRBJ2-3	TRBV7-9	ASSPSRGSFQY
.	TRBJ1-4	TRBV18	ASSPFRGPNEELF
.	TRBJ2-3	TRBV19	ASSITASTDTQY
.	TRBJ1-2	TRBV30	AWSPGLRGGYT
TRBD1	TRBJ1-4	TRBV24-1	ATSDSGQEGEKLF
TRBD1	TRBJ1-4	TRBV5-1	ASSQDRGLF
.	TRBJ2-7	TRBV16	ASSQNPVSSYEQY
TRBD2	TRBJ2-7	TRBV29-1	SASAGGQSYEQY
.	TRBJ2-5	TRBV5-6	ASSPTGNQETQY
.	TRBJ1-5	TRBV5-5	ASSLGVSNQPQH
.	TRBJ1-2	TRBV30	AWSESGLGRGRDGYT
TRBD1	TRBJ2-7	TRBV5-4	ASSLEGQGREQY
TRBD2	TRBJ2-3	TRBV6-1	ASSVAGAGTDTQY
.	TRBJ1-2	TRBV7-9	ASRSNRVYGYT
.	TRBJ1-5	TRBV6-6	ASSYGRGPQGPQH
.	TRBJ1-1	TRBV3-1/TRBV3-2	ASSQRSITEAF
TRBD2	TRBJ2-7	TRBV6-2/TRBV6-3	ASSYLQGSGSDEQY
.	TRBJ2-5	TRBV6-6	ASSHGETQY
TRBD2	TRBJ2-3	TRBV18	ASSQPRTSGGAGDTQY
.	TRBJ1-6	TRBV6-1	ASSEPPAGHNSPLH